This TCR beta chain stems from a study of blood T cell repertoires in COVID-19. The overall study: There were acute and convalescent COVID-19 samples, and they came from the United States, Italy and Spain. The cDNA or gDNA used as material had been derived from T cells, B-cell-depleted T cells, or PBMCs.

Trimming took 3 bases from V and 9 from J; bases not matched to a gene: 12. Germline V lookup: CDR1 SGHDT, CDR2 YYEEEE. The CDR3 contains 16 residues. Measured with immunoSEQ multiplex PCR; TCRdb has only the in-frame clones, and not every one. Altogether about 74,000 clones are present, roughly nine tenths being singletons, with the ten largest covering 1.5%. The rearrangement uses TRBV5-6 and TRBJ1-6, with TRBD1 identical over 7 bases. The receptor comes from a man in his fifties with acute or convalescent COVID-19. Material for sequencing was peripheral blood. Here the CDR3 reads CASSSNRGLGGSPLHF. CDR3 coding DNA: TGTGCCAGCAGCTCAAACAGGGGATTAGGCGGTTCACCCCTCCACTTT.